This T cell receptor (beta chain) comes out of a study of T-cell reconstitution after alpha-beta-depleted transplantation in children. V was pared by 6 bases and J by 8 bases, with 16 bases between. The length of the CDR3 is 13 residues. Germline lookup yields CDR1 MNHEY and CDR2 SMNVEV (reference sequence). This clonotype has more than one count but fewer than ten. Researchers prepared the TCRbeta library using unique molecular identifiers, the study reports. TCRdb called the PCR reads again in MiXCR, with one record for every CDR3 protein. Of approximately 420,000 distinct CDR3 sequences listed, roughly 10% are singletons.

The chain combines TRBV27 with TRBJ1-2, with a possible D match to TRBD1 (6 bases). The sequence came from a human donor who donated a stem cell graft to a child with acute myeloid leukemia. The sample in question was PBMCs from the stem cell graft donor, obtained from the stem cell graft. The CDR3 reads CASSRKQGGGYTF. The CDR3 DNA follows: TGTGCCAGCAGCCGTAAACAGGGCGGGGGCTACACCTTC.